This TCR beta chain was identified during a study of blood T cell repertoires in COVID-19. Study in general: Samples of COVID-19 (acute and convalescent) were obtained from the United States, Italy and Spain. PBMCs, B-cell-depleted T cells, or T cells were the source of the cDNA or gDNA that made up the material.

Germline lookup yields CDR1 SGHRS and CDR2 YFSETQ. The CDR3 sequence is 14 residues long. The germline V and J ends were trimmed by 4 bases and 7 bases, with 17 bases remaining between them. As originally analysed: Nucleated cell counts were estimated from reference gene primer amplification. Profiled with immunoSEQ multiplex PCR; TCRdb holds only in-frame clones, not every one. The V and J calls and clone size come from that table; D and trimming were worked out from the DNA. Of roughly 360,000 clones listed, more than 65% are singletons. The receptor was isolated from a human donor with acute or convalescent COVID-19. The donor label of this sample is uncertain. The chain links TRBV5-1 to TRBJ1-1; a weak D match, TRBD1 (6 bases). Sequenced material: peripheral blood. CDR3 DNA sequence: TGCGCCAGCAGCCAGGGGCAGGGGCATGGTGAAGCTTTCTTT. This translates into CASSQGQGHGEAFF.